This is a list of T cell receptor beta chains from one sample in a study of blood T cell repertoires in COVID-19. Produced via immunoSEQ multiplex PCR; TCRdb's table is partial and in-frame only. The sample holds 120,000 to 150,000 clones; about nine tenths are singletons and the top ten take about 2.5%. Specimen: peripheral blood. All receptors come from a human donor in a cohort sampled during active COVID-19. Both conserved end residues are part of each CDR3. The D gene is left open where the match is weak. Clone size is given for some rows only: seen once, a few or many times, or a class if the clone is expanded.

CDR3 length,D gene,J gene,clone size,V gene,CDR3 protein,CDR3 DNA
15,TRBD1,TRBJ1-6,NA,TRBV7-3,CASSKGAGSGSPLHF,TGTGCCAGCAGTAAGGGGGCAGGGTCCGGGTCACCCCTCCACTTT
18,NA,TRBJ2-3,NA,TRBV21-1,CASSMGLAGGPRRRTQYF,TGTGCCAGCAGCATGGGACTAGCGGGAGGGCCTCGAAGGCGTACGCAGTATTTT
18,TRBD2,TRBJ2-2,NA,TRBV7-2,CASSLGLAGGRNTGELFF,TGTGCCAGCAGCTTGGGACTAGCGGGGGGGCGGAACACCGGGGAGCTGTTTTTT
15,TRBD2,TRBJ2-3,once,TRBV27,CASSSSGFSTDTQYF,TGTGCCAGCAGTTCTAGCGGGTTCAGCACAGATACGCAGTATTTT
16,NA,TRBJ2-6,NA,TRBV2,CASRNRGQPGANVLTF,TGTGCCAGCAGGAACCGCGGACAGCCTGGGGCCAACGTCCTGACTTTC
17,NA,TRBJ1-5,NA,TRBV5-5,CASSLFLGGSRNQPQHF,TGTGCCAGCAGCTTGTTTTTGGGGGGGTCCCGCAATCAGCCCCAGCATTTT
14,TRBD2,TRBJ2-4,NA,TRBV3-1/TRBV3-2,CASSLQSTSGGQYF,TGTGCCAGCAGCCTACAATCGACTAGCGGGGGACAGTACTTC
13,NA,TRBJ2-7,NA,TRBV2,CASVQGFSYEQYF,TGTGCCAGCGTGCAGGGGTTCAGCTACGAGCAGTACTTC
15,NA,TRBJ2-7,once,TRBV7-9,CASSLGLEDTYEQYF,TGTGCCAGCAGCCTGGGACTGGAAGACACCTACGAGCAGTACTTC
15,NA,TRBJ1-2,NA,TRBV10-1,CASSGRVNGHYGYTF,TGCGCCAGCAGCGGCAGGGTAAACGGCCACTATGGCTACACCTTC
15,NA,TRBJ2-2,few,TRBV7-3,CASSFGGGGAGELFF,TGTGCCAGCAGCTTTGGGGGAGGCGGCGCCGGGGAGCTGTTTTTT
12,NA,TRBJ2-1,NA,TRBV30,CAWSVQYNEQFF,TGTGCCTGGAGTGTACAGTACAATGAGCAGTTCTTC
14,NA,TRBJ2-3,NA,TRBV9,CASSTGQSTDTQYF,TGTGCCAGCAGCACCGGACAGAGCACAGATACGCAGTATTTT
17,NA,TRBJ1-3,NA,TRBV18,CASSPQPTGPSGNTIYF,TGTGCCAGCTCACCACAGCCGACAGGCCCCTCTGGAAACACCATATATTTT
13,NA,TRBJ1-2,NA,TRBV30,CAWSVGQSYGYTF,TGTGCCTGGAGTGTCGGACAGAGCTATGGCTACACCTTC
13,NA,TRBJ2-5,once,TRBV30,CAWSHGSRETQYF,TGTGCCTGGAGTCACGGTTCCCGGGAGACCCAGTACTTC
12,NA,TRBJ2-7,NA,TRBV24-1,CATSDSNHEQYF,TGTGCCACCAGTGATTCTAATCACGAGCAGTACTTC
13,NA,TRBJ2-5,few,TRBV2,CASMPRGQETQYF,TGTGCCAGCATGCCCAGGGGACAAGAGACCCAGTACTTC
15,TRBD2,TRBJ2-7,NA,TRBV7-2,CASSLAVTSGYEQYF,TGTGCCAGCAGCTTAGCGGTGACTAGCGGGTACGAGCAGTACTTC
15,NA,TRBJ2-3,NA,TRBV4-2,CASSQARVGTDTQYF,TGTGCCAGCAGCCAAGCCAGGGTTGGCACAGATACGCAGTATTTT
16,TRBD1,TRBJ1-6,NA,TRBV19,CASSLGQGFYNSPLHF,TGTGCCAGTAGCCTCGGACAGGGATTCTATAATTCACCCCTCCACTTT
15,NA,TRBJ1-6,NA,TRBV30,CAWSRGRDFRSPLHF,TGTGCCTGGAGTCGGGGGAGGGATTTTCGGTCACCCCTCCACTTT
14,TRBD1,TRBJ2-7,NA,TRBV7-2,CASSLTGFPYEQYF,TGTGCCAGCAGTTTGACAGGGTTTCCCTACGAGCAGTACTTC
14,NA,TRBJ1-1,NA,TRBV4-2,CASRLVIANTEAFF,TGTGCCAGCAGGCTGGTGATAGCGAACACTGAAGCTTTCTTT
15,NA,TRBJ1-6,NA,TRBV11-2,CASSFGAGLNSPLHF,TGTGCCAGCAGCTTCGGTGCAGGCCTTAATTCACCCCTCCACTTT
15,TRBD2,TRBJ2-7,NA,TRBV19,CASSRTSGNQNEQYF,TGTGCCAGTAGTCGGACTAGCGGGAACCAAAACGAGCAGTACTTC
13,TRBD1,TRBJ2-3,NA,TRBV30,CAYGQGTTDTQYF,TGTGCCTATGGACAGGGGACCACAGATACGCAGTATTTT
15,NA,TRBJ2-2,few,TRBV4-3,CASSQDPQGPGELFF,TGCGCCAGCAGCCAAGATCCACAGGGTCCCGGGGAGCTGTTTTTT
15,NA,TRBJ2-1,medium-sized,TRBV5-4,CASSSGPSSYNEQFF,TGTGCCAGCAGCTCCGGTCCGAGCTCCTACAATGAGCAGTTCTTC
14,NA,TRBJ1-5,NA,TRBV25-1,CASSLQGGNQPQHF,TGTGCCAGCAGTCTACAGGGTGGAAATCAGCCCCAGCATTTT
17,TRBD1,TRBJ1-2,once,TRBV7-9,CASSSTRDSISQYGYTF,TGTGCCAGCAGCTCGACCCGGGACAGTATATCCCAATATGGCTACACCTTC
14,TRBD1,TRBJ1-6,NA,TRBV6-6,CASNAGGGGSPLHF,TGTGCCAGCAACGCGGGAGGGGGCGGTTCACCCCTCCACTTT
15,NA,TRBJ2-7,once,TRBV5-1,CASSSTGGPSYEQYF,TGCGCCAGCAGTTCGACAGGCGGTCCTTCCTACGAGCAGTACTTC
11,NA,TRBJ1-1,NA,TRBV6-5,CASTLQGEAFF,TGTGCCAGCACCCTTCAGGGTGAAGCTTTCTTT
14,TRBD1,TRBJ1-2,few,TRBV5-1,CASSLGQGGYGYTF,TGCGCCAGCAGCTTGGGACAGGGAGGCTATGGCTACACCTTC
17,TRBD1,TRBJ1-1,NA,TRBV2,CASMRGRDSVVDTEAFF,TGTGCCAGCATGCGGGGCCGGGACAGCGTTGTGGACACTGAAGCTTTCTTT